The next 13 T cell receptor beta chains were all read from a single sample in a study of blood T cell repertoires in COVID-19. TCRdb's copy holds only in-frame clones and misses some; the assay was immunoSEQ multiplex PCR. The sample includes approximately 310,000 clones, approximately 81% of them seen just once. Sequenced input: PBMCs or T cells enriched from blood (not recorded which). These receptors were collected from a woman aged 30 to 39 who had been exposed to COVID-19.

CDR3 sequence: CASSPPVGGANVLTF. The CDR3, as DNA: TGTGCCAGCTCACCACCCGTCGGTGGGGCCAACGTCCTGACTTTC. The chain has TRBV18 and TRBJ2-6; no definite D call. Germline values: CDR1 KGHSH, CDR2 LQKENI. The CDR3 has 15 residues. V gave up 0 bases and J gave up 3 bases, with 6 bases separating them.

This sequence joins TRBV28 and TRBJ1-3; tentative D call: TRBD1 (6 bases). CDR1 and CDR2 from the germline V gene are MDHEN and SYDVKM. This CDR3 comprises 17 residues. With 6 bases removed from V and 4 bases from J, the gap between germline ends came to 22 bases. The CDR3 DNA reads TGTGCCAGCAGCAGACTACAGGGCCCAGGGAAGGGAAACACCATATATTTT. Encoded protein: CASSRLQGPGKGNTIYF.

For the CDR3, the DNA is TGCGCCAGCAGCTTGGCTTCGGGACTAGCGGGGGGCGAGCAGTACTTC. It codes for CASSLASGLAGGEQYF. The chain couples TRBV5-1 to TRBJ2-7; 15 nucleotides match TRBD2. The germline V gene has CDR1 SGHRS and CDR2 YFSETQ. V lost 0 bases, J lost 6 bases, and 4 bases stayed unmatched. The CDR3 length is 16 residues.

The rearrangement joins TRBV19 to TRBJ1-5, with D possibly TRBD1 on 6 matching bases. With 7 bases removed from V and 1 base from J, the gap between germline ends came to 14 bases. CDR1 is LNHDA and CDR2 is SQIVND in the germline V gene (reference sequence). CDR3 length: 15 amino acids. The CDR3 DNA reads TGTGCCAGTAAGAGGGAGGGGGAAAGCAATCAGCCCCAGCATTTT. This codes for CASKREGESNQPQHF.

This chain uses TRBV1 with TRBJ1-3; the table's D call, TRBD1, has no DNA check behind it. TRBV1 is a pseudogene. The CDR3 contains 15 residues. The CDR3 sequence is CTSSQDPGAGNTIYF. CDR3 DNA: TGCACCAGCAGCCAAGATCCAGGCGCTGGAAACACCATATATTTT.

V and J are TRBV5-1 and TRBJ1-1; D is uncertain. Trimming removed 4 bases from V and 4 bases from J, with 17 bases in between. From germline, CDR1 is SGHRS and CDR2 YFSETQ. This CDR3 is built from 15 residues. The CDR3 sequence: CASSPDAGRATEAFF. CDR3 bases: TGCGCCAGCAGCCCGGACGCGGGGAGGGCCACTGAAGCTTTCTTT.

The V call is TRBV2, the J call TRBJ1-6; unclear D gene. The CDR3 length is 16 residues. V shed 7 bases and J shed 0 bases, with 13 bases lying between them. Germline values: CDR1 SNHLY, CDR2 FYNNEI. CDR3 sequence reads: CASTHSYSSYNSPLHF. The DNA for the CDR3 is TGTGCCAGCACCCATTCATACAGCTCCTATAATTCACCCCTCCACTTT. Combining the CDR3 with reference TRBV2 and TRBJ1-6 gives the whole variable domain EPEVTQTPSHQVTQMGQEVILRCVPISNHLYFYWYRQILGQKVEFLVSFYNNEISEKSEIFDDQFSVERPDGSNFTLKIRSTKLEDSAMYFCASTHSYSSYNSPLHFGNGTRLTVT.

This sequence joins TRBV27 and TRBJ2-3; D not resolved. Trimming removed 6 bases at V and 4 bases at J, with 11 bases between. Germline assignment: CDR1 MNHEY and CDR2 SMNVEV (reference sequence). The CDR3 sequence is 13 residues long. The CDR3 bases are TGTGCCAGCAGCAAACAACCCCCAGATACGCAGTATTTT. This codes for CASSKQPPDTQYF.

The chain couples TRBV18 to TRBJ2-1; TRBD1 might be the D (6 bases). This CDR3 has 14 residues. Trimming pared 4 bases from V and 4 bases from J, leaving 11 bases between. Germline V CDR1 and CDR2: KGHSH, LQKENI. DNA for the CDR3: TGTGCCAGCTCACTAACAGGGATTTACAATGAGCAGTTCTTC. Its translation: CASSLTGIYNEQFF.

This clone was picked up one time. In nucleotides, the CDR3 is TGTGCCAGCAGTCACGGACAGGCTGGGGCCAACGTCCTGACTTTC. Amino acid sequence: CASSHGQAGANVLTF. This chain uses TRBV14 with TRBJ2-6, with 7 bases that match TRBD1. CDR3 size: 15 residues. Germline assignment: CDR1 SGHDN and CDR2 FVKESK. J lost 2 bases, V lost 6 bases, and 4 bases had no gene match.

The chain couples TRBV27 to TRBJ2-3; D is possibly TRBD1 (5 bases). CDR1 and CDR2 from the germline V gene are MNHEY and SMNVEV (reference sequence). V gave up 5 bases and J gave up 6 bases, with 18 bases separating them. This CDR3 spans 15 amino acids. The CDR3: CASSTAGSSGDTQYF. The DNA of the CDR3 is TGTGCCAGCAGTACCGCAGGGTCCTCAGGCGATACGCAGTATTTT.

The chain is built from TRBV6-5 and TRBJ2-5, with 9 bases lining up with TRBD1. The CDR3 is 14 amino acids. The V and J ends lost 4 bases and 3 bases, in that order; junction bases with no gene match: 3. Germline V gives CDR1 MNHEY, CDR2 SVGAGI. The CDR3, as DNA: TGTGCCAGCAGTTTACAGGGGGCGAAAGAGACCCAGTACTTC. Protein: CASSLQGAKETQYF.

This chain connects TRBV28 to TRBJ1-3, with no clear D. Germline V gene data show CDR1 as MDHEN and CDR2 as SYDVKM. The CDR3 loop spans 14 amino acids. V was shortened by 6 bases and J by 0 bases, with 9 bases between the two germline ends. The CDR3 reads CASSNGVSGNTIYF. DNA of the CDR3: TGTGCCAGCAGCAACGGGGTCTCTGGAAACACCATATATTTT.